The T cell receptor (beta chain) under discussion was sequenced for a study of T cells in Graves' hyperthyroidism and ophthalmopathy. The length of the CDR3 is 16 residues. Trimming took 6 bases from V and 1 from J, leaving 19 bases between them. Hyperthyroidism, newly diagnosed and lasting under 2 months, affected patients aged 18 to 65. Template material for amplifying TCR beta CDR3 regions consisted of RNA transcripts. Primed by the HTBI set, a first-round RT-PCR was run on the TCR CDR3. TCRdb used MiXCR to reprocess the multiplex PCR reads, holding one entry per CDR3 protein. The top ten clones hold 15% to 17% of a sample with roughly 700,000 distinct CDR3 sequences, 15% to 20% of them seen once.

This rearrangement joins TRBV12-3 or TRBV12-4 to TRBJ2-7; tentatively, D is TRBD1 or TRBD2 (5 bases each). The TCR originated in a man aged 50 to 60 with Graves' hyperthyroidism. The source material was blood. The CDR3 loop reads CASSPEGSYESYEQYF. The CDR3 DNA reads TGTGCCAGCAGCCCCGAGGGGAGCTATGAATCCTACGAGCAGTACTTC.